This T cell receptor (beta chain) was recorded in a study of graft-versus-host responses after intestinal transplantation. Study-wide context: Each of the recipients got a multivisceral, liver-intestinal, or isolated intestinal transplant. Study-wide results and caveats: Those patients showing graft-donor T cell macrochimerism displayed high graft-versus-host to host-versus-graft clonal ratios in allografts.

The V gene's germline CDR1 is MNHEY and CDR2 SVGAGI. V dropped 5 bases and J dropped 8 bases, with 18 bases sitting between them. This CDR3 region has 15 residues. Assay used: immunoSEQ multiplex PCR; TCRdb lists only in-frame clones, some missing. The sample has about 100,000 clones; roughly 90% are singletons. As to this clone: Its antigen is currently unknown.

Sample: PBMCs, taken around 68 weeks after intestinal transplant. The chain recombines TRBV6-5 with TRBJ1-4; D remains unclear. This clonotype originated in a human patient who received an intestinal transplant, so some T cells may come from the graft donor. In DNA form, the CDR3 reads TGTGCCAGCAGTCCCTACGCAACCTTGAGCGAAAAACTGTTTTTT. This sequence encodes CASSPYATLSEKLFF.